The next 5 T cell receptor beta chains were all read from a single sample in a study of T-cell reconstitution after alpha-beta-depleted transplantation in children. As it was prepared, the TCRbeta library received unique molecular identifiers. Each CDR3 protein gets one entry after TCRdb re-called the PCR reads with MiXCR. The sample has roughly 400,000 distinct CDR3 sequences; roughly 20% are singletons. The input for sequencing was PBMCs from the stem cell graft donor, taken from the stem cell graft. Source of these receptors: a human donor who donated a stem cell graft to a child with acute myeloid leukemia.

The table lists this clonotype with a few counts. V usage is TRBV7-2 and J usage is TRBJ2-3; D ambiguous. Germline CDR1 SGHTA, CDR2 FQGNSA. V gave up 5 bases and J gave up 1 base, with 13 bases separating them. The CDR3 totals 15 residues. This CDR3 is CASSPQVGGTDTQYF. The CDR3 DNA is TGTGCCAGCAGCCCGCAGGTTGGGGGCACAGATACGCAGTATTTT.

This clonotype was observed a handful of times. The chain joins TRBV6-1 to TRBJ1-1, with D perhaps matching TRBD1 (5 bases). V was clipped by 7 bases and J by 1 base, with 16 bases between them. Germline CDR1 and CDR2: MNHNS and SASEGT. The CDR3 extends over 15 amino acids. DNA of the CDR3: TGTGCCAGCATTCCCTCAGGGCGATGGAACACTGAAGCTTTCTTT. Its protein product is CASIPSGRWNTEAFF.

CDR3 region: CSTYPPPSRVGFSYNEQFF. CDR3 coding DNA: TGCAGTACCTACCCCCCCCCTTCAAGGGTGGGTTTTTCCTACAATGAGCAGTTCTTC. The chain couples TRBV20-1 to TRBJ2-1; D not resolved. Trimming pared 8 bases from V and 1 base from J, leaving 30 bases between. This CDR3 has 19 residues. CDR1 DFQATT and CDR2 SNEGSKA come from the germline V gene (reference sequence).

V and J are TRBV14 and TRBJ2-3; possible D gene TRBD2, 5 bases. The CDR3 runs 15 residues. Trimming removed 3 bases from V and 1 base from J, with 11 bases in between. Per the germline V gene, CDR1 is SGHDN and CDR2 is FVKESK. The CDR3 is CASSHRRTGTDTQYF. In DNA form, the CDR3 reads TGTGCCAGCAGCCACAGACGGACTGGCACAGATACGCAGTATTTT.

This clonotype has more than one count but fewer than ten. The chain links TRBV20-1 to TRBJ1-2; 10 bases match TRBD1. Germline lookup yields CDR1 DFQATT and CDR2 SNEGSKA (reference sequence). This CDR3 has 15 amino acids. V was pared by 3 bases and J by 4 bases, with 8 bases of the junction left unmatched. CDR3 nucleotides: TGCAGTGCTAGCAACCGGGACAGGGGAACCTATGGCTACACCTTC. This translates into CSASNRDRGTYGYTF.